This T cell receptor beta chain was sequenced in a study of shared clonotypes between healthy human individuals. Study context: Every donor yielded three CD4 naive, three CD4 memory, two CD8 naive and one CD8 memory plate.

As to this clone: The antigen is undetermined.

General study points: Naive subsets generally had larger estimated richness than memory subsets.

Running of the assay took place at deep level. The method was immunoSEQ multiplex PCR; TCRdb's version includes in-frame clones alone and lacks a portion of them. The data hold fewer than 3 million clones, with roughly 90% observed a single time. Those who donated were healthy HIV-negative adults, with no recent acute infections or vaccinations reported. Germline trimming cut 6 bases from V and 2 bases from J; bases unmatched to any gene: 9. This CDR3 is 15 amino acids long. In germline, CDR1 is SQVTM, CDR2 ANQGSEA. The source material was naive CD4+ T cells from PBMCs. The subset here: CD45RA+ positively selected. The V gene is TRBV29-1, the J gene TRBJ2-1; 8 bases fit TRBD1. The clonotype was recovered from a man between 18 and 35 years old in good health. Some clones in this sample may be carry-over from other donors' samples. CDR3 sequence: CSVERTGWTYNEQFF. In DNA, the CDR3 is TGCAGCGTGGAACGGACAGGGTGGACCTACAATGAGCAGTTCTTC.